Following are 30 T cell receptor beta chains from one sample sequenced in a study of T cell clonality in common variable immunodeficiency. Generated by immunoSEQ multiplex PCR, the TCRdb table keeps only in-frame clones and is missing some. This sample has some 38,000 clones, each found more than once. The sequenced sample consisted of peripheral blood mononuclear cells. The receptor source for this set is a person between 18 and 75 years old in good health.

This clone was picked up many times. The sequence runs out 3 residues before the end of the CDR3; the remainder is reconstructed from the germline J gene. This sequence joins TRBV5-8 and TRBJ2-5; D may be TRBD1 (7 bases). The V gene's germline CDR1 is SGHTS and CDR2 YDEGEE. The CDR3 runs 15 residues. V was cut by 1 base and J by 1 base, with 11 bases left in between. The covered CDR3 bases are TGTGCCAGCAGCTTGAGACAGGGAGGCCAAGAGACC. This codes for CASSLRQGGQET. The whole CDR3 is CASSLRQGGQETQYF.

This clone was picked up many times. Read sequence stops 3 residues before the CDR3 end, and the germline J gene provides the missing end. The genes are TRBV18 and TRBJ1-6, with TRBD1 identical over 9 bases. The junction had 10 bases not matched to a gene; V was cut back by 3 bases and J by 7 bases. This CDR3 region has 17 residues. Germline-derived CDR1 and CDR2 are KGHSH and LQKENI. The DNA read from the CDR3 is TGTGCCAGCTCACCGACCACCGGACAGGGGCGGAATTCACCC. Protein sequence: CASSPTTGQGRNSP. The CDR3 as a whole reads CASSPTTGQGRNSPLHF.

The table lists this clone with many counts. The CDR3 is CSVEGQGTPEQYF. The CDR3 bases that were read are TGCAGCGTTGAGGGACAGGGAACGCCCGAG. The J gene is TRBJ2-7, the V gene TRBV29-1; 9 bases fit TRBD1. The CDR3 end falls 3 residues outside the read, so it is completed with the germline J gene. The V segment lost 3 bases and the J segment 6 bases; nucleotides outside the gene matches: 6. The V gene's germline CDR1 is SQVTM and CDR2 ANQGSEA. This CDR3 is 13 amino acids long.

This clone has at least ten counts. CDR3 loop: CASSPKIQATNEKLFF. CDR3 DNA, as far as it was read: TGTGCCAGTAGTCCGAAGATTCAGGCAACTAATGAAAAA. The J gene is TRBJ1-4, the V gene TRBV19; D remains unclear. The read is 3 residues too short to cover the CDR3 end, so that end is filled in from the germline J gene. The CDR3 loop spans 16 amino acids. In germline, CDR1 is LNHDA, CDR2 SQIVND (reference sequence). V was shortened by 5 bases and J by 0 bases, with 13 bases between the two germline ends.

In this sample, this clone turned up many times. The read ends 3 residues shy of where the CDR3 ends; the end is completed using the germline J gene. The chain employs TRBV7-3 and TRBJ2-3, with 12 bases identical to TRBD2. Germline CDR1 is SGHTA and CDR2 is FQGTGA. This CDR3 has 16 amino acids. V trimming: 2 bases; J trimming: 2 bases; junction bases outside the gene matches: 2. The part of the CDR3 DNA that was read is TGTGCCAGCAGCTTAGGACTAGCGGGGCCCACAGATACG. It encodes CASSLGLAGPTDT. The whole CDR3 protein reads CASSLGLAGPTDTQYF.

The table lists this clone with many counts. The read finishes 3 residues shy of the CDR3 end, and the germline J gene is used to complete it. V and J are TRBV5-1 and TRBJ2-3, with 10 bases identical to TRBD1. Per germline, CDR1 SGHRS and CDR2 YFSETQ. The CDR3 is 14 amino acids. V gave up 6 bases and J gave up 4 bases; unmatched junction bases: 5. The CDR3 here is CASTWDRGSDTQYF. Incomplete CDR3 DNA: TGCGCCAGCACTTGGGACAGGGGATCAGATACG.

The table lists this clone with many counts. The read comes to an end 3 residues before the CDR3 does, leaving the germline J gene to fill in the end. The J gene is TRBJ2-7, the V gene TRBV7-3, with D uncertain. Germline V lookup: CDR1 SGHTA, CDR2 FQGTGA. Between the trimmed V and J ends, which lost 6 bases and 3 bases, there was a span of 18 bases. The CDR3 has 15 amino acids. The part of the CDR3 DNA that was read is TGTGCCAGCAGTTACACTCACCTAGAGAACTACGAG. Protein product: CASSYTHLENYE. The full CDR3 sequence reads CASSYTHLENYEQYF.

This clone was picked up many times. The read is 3 residues too short to cover the CDR3 end, so that end is filled in from the germline J gene. This sequence joins TRBV2 and TRBJ1-5; TRBD1 might be the D (5 bases). Deletions cut 7 bases from V and 0 bases from J, with 13 bases between. The germline gives CDR1 SNHLY, CDR2 FYNNEI. The CDR3 length is 15 residues. The chain's CDR3 is CASTRTRYSNQPQHF. The part of the CDR3 DNA that was read is TGTGCCAGCACGAGGACAAGGTATAGCAATCAGCCC.

This clone was seen many times. The CDR3 extends 3 residues past the end of the read, so its final part is completed from the germline J gene. The chain links TRBV14 to TRBJ2-7; D possibly corresponds to TRBD2 (6 bases). There are 13 residues in the CDR3. Trimming took off 3 bases at V and 3 bases at J, with 9 bases between the two ends. Germline CDR1 and CDR2: SGHDN and FVKESK. The part of the CDR3 DNA that was read is TGTGCCAGCAGCCATCTGCGGGACTACGAG. Protein product: CASSHLRDYE. The full CDR3 protein reads CASSHLRDYEQYF.

Many counts were recorded for this clone. The read ends 3 residues before the CDR3 terminus; that terminus is restored from the germline J gene. The rearrangement joins TRBV20-1 to TRBJ2-5; 9 bases are shared with TRBD2. CDR1 and CDR2 (germline): DFQATT, SNEGSKA (reference sequence). This CDR3 region has 14 residues. V lost 4 bases and J lost 1; bases outside the gene matches: 4. CDR3 DNA, as far as it was read: TGCAGTGCTATCTCGACTAGCGGCCAAGAGACC. Amino acid sequence: CSAISTSGQET. The whole CDR3 protein reads CSAISTSGQETQYF.

This clone was detected ten times or more. The observed sequence ends 3 residues before the CDR3 terminus, with the missing tail filled in from the germline J gene. The chain carries TRBV2 and TRBJ1-1, with 8 bases identical to TRBD1. The CDR3 is 13 residues long. V was clipped by 4 bases and J by 4 bases; unmatched bases: 2. Germline values: CDR1 SNHLY, CDR2 FYNNEI. CDR3 sequence: CASSAGGVTEAFF. The sequenced part of the CDR3 DNA is TGTGCCAGCAGTGCAGGGGGCGTCACTGAA. Full variable domain (rest looked up from reference TRBV2 and TRBJ1-1): EPEVTQTPSHQVTQMGQEVILRCVPISNHLYFYWYRQILGQKVEFLVSFYNNEISEKSEIFDDQFSVERPDGSNFTLKIRSTKLEDSAMYFCASSAGGVTEAFFGQGTRLTVV.

A remark on this clone: The read terminates 3 residues ahead of where the CDR3 ends, so the germline J gene completes it. The chain combines TRBV20-1 with TRBJ2-1; 7 bases fit TRBD2. The CDR3 spans 17 residues. The germline V gene has CDR1 DFQATT and CDR2 SNEGSKA (reference sequence). The V and J ends lost 2 bases and 0 bases, in that order; junction bases with no gene match: 10. CDR3 loop: CSARWLADPSSYNEQFF. The part of the CDR3 DNA that was read is TGCAGTGCTAGATGGCTAGCGGACCCGAGCTCCTACAATGAG.

This clone has at least ten counts. The read terminates 3 residues before the CDR3 end, so the remaining end is supplied by the germline J gene. This chain links TRBV5-6 with TRBJ2-1; possibly TRBD1 for D (7 bases). V was clipped by 3 bases and J by 7 bases, with 11 bases between them. CDR3 size: 13 residues. The V gene's germline CDR1 is SGHDT and CDR2 YYEEEE. Here the CDR3 reads CASSSTGRNEQFF. The CDR3 bases that were read are TGTGCCAGCAGCTCGACAGGGAGGAATGAG.

The covered CDR3 bases are TGTGCCAGTCTCCGGGACAGCAATTCACCG. It is translated as CASLRDSNSP. The full CDR3 is CASLRDSNSPLFF. The chain is built from TRBV19 and TRBJ2-2, with TRBD1 matching over 7 bases. From the germline J gene comes the end of the CDR3, since the read stops 3 residues before it. Looked up from germline, CDR1 is LNHDA and CDR2 is SQIVND (reference sequence). The CDR3 runs 13 residues. Variable domain in full (rest from reference TRBV19 and TRBJ2-2): DGGITQSPKYLFRKEGQNVTLSCEQNLNHDAMYWYRQDPGQGLRLIYYSQIVNDFQKGDIAEGYSVSREKKESFPLTVTSAQKNPTAFYLCASLRDSNSPLFFGEGSRLTVL.

Ten or more counts support this clone. The CDR3 is cut off 3 residues early in the read; its end comes from the germline J gene. The chain has TRBV5-1 and TRBJ2-1, with D unresolved. Trimming removed 4 bases at V and 0 bases at J, with 8 bases between. This CDR3 comprises 14 residues. CDR1 is SGHRS and CDR2 is YFSETQ in the germline V gene. The CDR3 is CASSPSSSYNEQFF. The sequenced part of the CDR3 DNA is TGCGCCAGCAGCCCCTCCAGCTCCTACAATGAG.

As regards this clone: The read ends 3 residues before the CDR3 terminus; that terminus is restored from the germline J gene. V gene TRBV2 combines with J gene TRBJ1-6; D is undetermined. V gave up 7 bases and J gave up 7 bases, with 14 bases separating them. The CDR3 covers 14 residues. In germline, CDR1 is SNHLY, CDR2 FYNNEI. The DNA read from the CDR3 is TGTGCCAGCACCGTGGTACAGAACAATTCACCC. It encodes CASTVVQNNSP. The whole CDR3 protein is CASTVVQNNSPLHF.

There are a few counts of this clone. The read terminates 3 residues ahead of where the CDR3 ends, so the germline J gene completes it. V is TRBV18 and J is TRBJ2-3; a possible D gene is TRBD1 (5 bases). The CDR3 spans 14 residues. Looked up from germline, CDR1 is KGHSH and CDR2 is LQKENI. The CDR3 is CASSPRARQETQYF. CDR3 DNA (partial): TGTGCCAGCTCACCCAGGGCGCGCCAAGAGACG.

This clone was recorded at least ten times. The read falls 3 residues short of the CDR3 end, and the missing part is taken from the germline J gene. V and J are TRBV7-2 and TRBJ1-2; TRBD1 agrees at 11 bases. Germline V gives CDR1 SGHTA, CDR2 FQGNSA. The CDR3 has 14 amino acids. The CDR3 reads CASRSPGQGGGYTF. The sequenced CDR3 bases are TGTGCCAGCAGATCACCGGGACAGGGGGGCGGC.

This clone was found many times. The read falls 3 residues short of the CDR3 end, and the missing part is taken from the germline J gene. The gene calls are TRBV6-1 and TRBJ2-4; D tentatively fits TRBD1 or TRBD2 (5 bases each). Germline V CDR1 and CDR2: MNHNS, SASEGT. The CDR3 loop spans 15 amino acids. With 3 bases removed from V and 8 bases from J, the gap between germline ends came to 17 bases. This CDR3 reads CASSDPHIQGDIQYF. Incomplete CDR3 DNA: TGTGCCAGCAGTGATCCCCACATCCAGGGAGACATT.

This clone was detected ten times or more. The observed sequence ends 3 residues before the CDR3 terminus, with the missing tail filled in from the germline J gene. The chain links TRBV9 to TRBJ2-1, with a weak D call TRBD2 (6 bases). Germline V gene sequence: CDR1 SGDLS, CDR2 YYNGEE. The CDR3 runs to 13 residues. With 3 bases removed from V and 5 bases from J, the gap between germline ends came to 9 bases. The part of the CDR3 DNA that was read is TGTGCCAGCAGCGCGGGGGATGACAATGAG. This gives the protein CASSAGDDNE. The CDR3, in full, reads CASSAGDDNEQFF.

This clone showed up many times. The read falls 3 residues short of the CDR3 end, and the missing part is taken from the germline J gene. V gene TRBV5-1 combines with J gene TRBJ1-1; D gene unclear. CDR3 size: 15 residues. Germline V gene lookup returns CDR1 SGHRS and CDR2 YFSETQ. Trimming cost V 2 bases and J 0 bases, with 11 bases left between them. The CDR3 region is CASSFAGDLNTEAFF. CDR3 bases read: TGCGCCAGCAGCTTTGCAGGAGATCTGAACACTGAA.

This clone was counted ten times or more. The read finishes 3 residues shy of the CDR3 end, and the germline J gene is used to complete it. The V gene is TRBV10-3, the J gene TRBJ2-7, with 13 bases matching TRBD2. V gave up 6 bases and J gave up 2 bases; unmatched junction bases: 4. The CDR3 length is 15 residues. The germline V gene encodes CDR1 ENHRY and CDR2 SYGVKD. The CDR3 DNA, read in part, is TGTGCCATCAGGGATGGGACTAGCGGGGCCTACGAG. The encoded protein is CAIRDGTSGAYE. The full CDR3 reads CAIRDGTSGAYEQYF.

This clone was counted at least ten times. With the read ending 3 residues before the CDR3 end, the germline J gene is used to fill in that end. V is TRBV10-2 and J is TRBJ2-7; 9 bases fit TRBD1. V dropped 7 bases and J dropped 5; count of bases not matched to a gene: 9. The germline V gene has CDR1 WSHSY and CDR2 SAAADI. The length of the CDR3 is 14 residues. The CDR3 is CASTPGQGRDEQYF. CDR3 bases read: TGCGCCAGCACACCCGGACAGGGGAGGGACGAG.

This clone was seen at least ten times. The missing CDR3 end, 3 residues past where the read stops, is filled in from the germline J gene. This chain links TRBV7-3 with TRBJ1-2; TRBD1 matches 7 bases. CDR3 length: 13 residues. J was trimmed by 5 bases and V by 5 bases; bases with no gene match: 5. Germline V gene lookup returns CDR1 SGHTA and CDR2 FQGTGA. CDR3: CASSTGEGYGYTF. CDR3 DNA (partial): TGTGCCAGCAGCACAGGGGAGGGTTATGGC. The full variable domain, rest sourced from reference TRBV7-3 and TRBJ1-2, is GAGVSQTPSNKVTEKGKYVELRCDPISGHTALYWYRQSLGQGPEFLIYFQGTGAADDSGLPNDRFFAVRPEGSVSTLKIQRTERGDSAVYLCASSTGEGYGYTFGSGTRLTVV.

This clone showed up many times. The CDR3 end lies 3 residues beyond the end of the read and is filled in from the germline J gene. The gene calls are TRBV19 and TRBJ2-4; 8 bases line up with TRBD1. Losses at the gene ends were 2 bases for V and 6 bases for J; bases not matched to a gene: 3. CDR3 size: 14 residues. Germline CDR1 reads LNHDA; CDR2 reads SQIVND (reference sequence). Incomplete CDR3 DNA: TGTGCCAGTAGTATAACAGGGGGTAGAAACATT. Amino acid sequence: CASSITGGRNI. From start to end, the CDR3 is CASSITGGRNIQYF. Supplemented by reference TRBV19 and TRBJ2-4, the full variable domain reads DGGITQSPKYLFRKEGQNVTLSCEQNLNHDAMYWYRQDPGQGLRLIYYSQIVNDFQKGDIAEGYSVSREKKESFPLTVTSAQKNPTAFYLCASSITGGRNIQYFGAGTRLSVL.

This clone was seen ten or more times. Incomplete CDR3 DNA: TGTGCCAGCAGCTACAGGGCCTCTAATGAAAAA. Protein: CASSYRASNEK. The whole CDR3 is CASSYRASNEKLFF. J is TRBJ1-4 and V is TRBV3-1 (or the pseudogene TRBV3-2), with D maybe TRBD1 (6 bases). The read comes to an end 3 residues before the CDR3 does, leaving the germline J gene to fill in the end. CDR1 and CDR2 from the germline V gene are LGHDT and YNNKEL (reference sequence). The CDR3 covers 14 residues. V dropped 5 bases and J dropped 3 bases, with 10 bases sitting between them.

Concerning this clone: One junction end disagrees with the germline gene, perhaps due to a read error. With the read ending 3 residues before the CDR3 end, the germline J gene is used to fill in that end. This rearrangement joins TRBV6-2 or TRBV6-3 to TRBJ1-1, with D possibly matching TRBD1 (5 bases). The CDR3 loop spans 14 amino acids. Germline V CDR1 and CDR2: MNHEY, SVGEGT. The sequenced CDR3 bases are TGTGCCGGCAGTTACGACACAGGGAACACTGAA. It codes for CAGSYDTGNTE. The full-length CDR3 reads as CAGSYDTGNTEAFF.

This clone was observed many times. The CDR3 end falls 3 residues outside the read, so it is completed with the germline J gene. The gene calls are TRBV6-1 and TRBJ2-1, with 7 positions matching TRBD1. CDR1 and CDR2 from the germline V gene are MNHNS and SASEGT. The CDR3 loop spans 16 amino acids. With 2 bases clipped from V and 4 bases from J, the junction kept 8 bases outside the gene matches. The CDR3 loop reads CASSESAVDRYNEQFF. Incomplete CDR3 DNA: TGTGCCAGCAGTGAAAGTGCGGTGGACAGGTACAATGAG.

The sample holds many counts of this clone. The CDR3 end is not reached by the read, which stops 3 residues before it; the germline J gene fills it in. The V gene is TRBV29-1, the J gene TRBJ2-7, with TRBD1 as a possible D gene (6 bases). The ends were cut back, 7 bases at V and 3 bases at J, with 16 bases in the middle. The CDR3 sequence is 13 residues long. Germline V gene data show CDR1 as SQVTM and CDR2 as ANQGSEA. The DNA read from the CDR3 is TGCAGCGCACTGGGACAAGCTAACTACGAG. Amino acids: CSALGQANYE. The CDR3 in its entirety is CSALGQANYEQYF.

The table lists this clone with many counts. Coverage ceases 3 residues before the CDR3 finishes, and the germline J gene fills in the end. V and J are TRBV5-1 and TRBJ1-3; no firm D call. The V end lost 4 bases, the J end lost 7 bases, and 12 bases lay between the germline ends. Per germline, CDR1 SGHRS and CDR2 YFSETQ. The CDR3 runs 13 residues. The CDR3 loop is CASSQDSGNTIYF. Partial CDR3 DNA: TGCGCCAGCAGCCAGGACTCCGGTAACACC.